The rows below give T cell receptor beta chains drawn from one sample of a study of shared clonotypes between healthy human individuals. Here immunoSEQ multiplex PCR was the method, and the copy in TCRdb shows in-frame clones only, minus some. This table holds about 480,000 clones, 60% to 80% found once. Specimen: PBMCs. Receptor source: a woman in her forties in good health. Some clones in this sample may be carry-over from other donors' samples. CDR3s include the opening cysteine and the closing phenylalanine or tryptophan. D genes are given only for firm matches. Rows give clone size only sometimes, using once, few, many, or a class for an expanded clone.

D,V,J,size,DNA,CDR3
NA,TRBV7-6,TRBJ1-4,NA,TGTGCCAGCAGCTCCTCCAGGATCACTAATGAAAAACTGTTTTTT,CASSSSRITNEKLFF
TRBD1,TRBV6-1,TRBJ1-3,many,TGTGCCAGCAGAGAAGCAGGGGGTGACGGAAACACCATATATTTT,CASREAGGDGNTIYF
NA,TRBV5-4,TRBJ2-3,NA,TGTGCCAGCAGGACACGGTCGGAAGGCACAGATACGCAGTATTTT,CASRTRSEGTDTQYF
NA,TRBV9,TRBJ2-5,NA,TGTGCCAGCAGCGTAAGGTTCGGAGAGACCCAGTACTTC,CASSVRFGETQYF
TRBD1,TRBV10-2,TRBJ2-7,NA,TGCGCCAGCCGGGGACAGTCAACCTACGAGCAGTACTTC,CASRGQSTYEQYF
TRBD2,TRBV10-3,TRBJ2-5,NA,TGTGCCATCAGTGAGTTGACTAGCGGGAGAGGACGGGAGACCCAGTACTTC,CAISELTSGRGRETQYF
NA,TRBV2,TRBJ2-3,once,TGTGCCAGCAGTGCAGTGTTGGATACGCAGTATTTT,CASSAVLDTQYF
TRBD2,TRBV6-1,TRBJ2-7,NA,TGTGCCAGCAGTCACCGGGACTACGGCTACGAGCAGTACTTC,CASSHRDYGYEQYF
NA,TRBV5-4,TRBJ2-7,NA,TGTGCCAGCAGCTTGGGGACAGACGGCTACGAGCAGTACTTC,CASSLGTDGYEQYF
TRBD2,TRBV7-9,TRBJ2-7,NA,TGTGCCAGCAGCTTTGACGGGACTACCTACGAGCAGTACTTC,CASSFDGTTYEQYF
NA,TRBV11-2,TRBJ1-2,NA,TGTGCCAGCAGCTTGTTTGAAGCGGGGAGTAGGGGCTACACCTTC,CASSLFEAGSRGYTF
TRBD1,TRBV19,TRBJ1-2,NA,TGTGCCAGTAGTACGGGACAGGGCCGGTATGGCTACACCTTC,CASSTGQGRYGYTF
NA,TRBV2,TRBJ1-4,NA,TGTGCCATAGGGGGACGTGGGAATGAAAAACTGTTTTTT,CAIGGRGNEKLFF
TRBD2,TRBV11-2,TRBJ2-1,NA,TGTGCCAGCAGCCCGACCGGGACTAGTTGGAACATTGAGCAGTTCTTC,CASSPTGTSWNIEQFF
TRBD2,TRBV5-1,TRBJ2-1,NA,TGCGCCAGCAGCTTGGGACTAGCGGACAATGAGCAGTTCTTC,CASSLGLADNEQFF
NA,TRBV28,TRBJ1-5,NA,TGTGCCAGCAGTTTAAGGGCAGCTAATCAGCCCCAGCATTTT,CASSLRAANQPQHF
NA,TRBV28,TRBJ1-4,NA,TGTGCCAGCAGAAGGGGGGAGGTAGTAGAAAAACTGTTTTTT,CASRRGEVVEKLFF
TRBD1,TRBV18,TRBJ2-1,NA,TGTGCCAGCTCACCCGGACAGGGTGTCACCTACAATGAGCAGTTCTTC,CASSPGQGVTYNEQFF
NA,TRBV5-1,TRBJ1-1,few,TGCGCCAGCAGCTTGGGAACTTCGGCCACTGAAGCTTTCTTT,CASSLGTSATEAFF
NA,TRBV28,TRBJ2-7,NA,TGTGCCAGCAGTTTCCCAACCTACGAGCAGTACTTC,CASSFPTYEQYF
NA,TRBV5-1,TRBJ2-5,NA,TGCGCCAGCAGCTCCGGGGTAGTTGGCCGTCCAGAGACCCAGTACTTC,CASSSGVVGRPETQYF
NA,TRBV11-3,TRBJ2-2,NA,TGTGCCAGCAGCTTAGAAACCGGGGAGCTGTTTTTT,CASSLETGELFF
TRBD1,TRBV29-1,TRBJ2-4,NA,TGCAGCGTTGAAGACACCTACAGGGGGCGCGCCAAAAACATTCAGTACTTC,CSVEDTYRGRAKNIQYF
TRBD2,TRBV5-4,TRBJ2-1,NA,TGTGCCAGCAGCCCCCGACCGGGACTAGCCACGTACAATGAGCAGTTCTTC,CASSPRPGLATYNEQFF
NA,TRBV5-1,TRBJ1-3,NA,TGCGCCAGCAGCTTGGGGGATAATCGAAACACCATATATTTT,CASSLGDNRNTIYF
NA,TRBV7-3,TRBJ2-1,once,TGTGCCAGCAGCCCAGCCCACCCTGCTCCCTACAATGAGCAGTTCTTC,CASSPAHPAPYNEQFF
TRBD1,TRBV5-1,TRBJ2-3,NA,TGCGCCAGCAGCCTGGACAGGGTGGAAGATACGCAGTATTTT,CASSLDRVEDTQYF
NA,TRBV29-1,TRBJ1-4,NA,TGCAGCGTTGAAGATTGGGGGGGAAGTGAAAAACTGTTTTTT,CSVEDWGGSEKLFF
TRBD2,TRBV5-4,TRBJ2-2,NA,TGTGCCACCGGACGGCTAGCGGGAGGCACCGGGGAGCTGTTTTTT,CATGRLAGGTGELFF
NA,TRBV10-1,TRBJ2-3,NA,TGCGCCAGCAGCCGTTCTTATAGCACAGATACGCAGTATTTT,CASSRSYSTDTQYF
NA,TRBV2,TRBJ2-7,few,TGTGCCAGCAGCCAAAGACTCCCCGAGCAGTACTTC,CASSQRLPEQYF
NA,TRBV28,TRBJ2-3,NA,TGTGCCAGCAGTGGGGCGAGAGGGCCCCCAGATACGCAGTATTTT,CASSGARGPPDTQYF
NA,TRBV10-1,TRBJ1-2,NA,TGCGCCAGCAGTGGACAGACTTCCGCGGCCACGGCTAACTATGGCTACACCTTC,CASSGQTSAATANYGYTF